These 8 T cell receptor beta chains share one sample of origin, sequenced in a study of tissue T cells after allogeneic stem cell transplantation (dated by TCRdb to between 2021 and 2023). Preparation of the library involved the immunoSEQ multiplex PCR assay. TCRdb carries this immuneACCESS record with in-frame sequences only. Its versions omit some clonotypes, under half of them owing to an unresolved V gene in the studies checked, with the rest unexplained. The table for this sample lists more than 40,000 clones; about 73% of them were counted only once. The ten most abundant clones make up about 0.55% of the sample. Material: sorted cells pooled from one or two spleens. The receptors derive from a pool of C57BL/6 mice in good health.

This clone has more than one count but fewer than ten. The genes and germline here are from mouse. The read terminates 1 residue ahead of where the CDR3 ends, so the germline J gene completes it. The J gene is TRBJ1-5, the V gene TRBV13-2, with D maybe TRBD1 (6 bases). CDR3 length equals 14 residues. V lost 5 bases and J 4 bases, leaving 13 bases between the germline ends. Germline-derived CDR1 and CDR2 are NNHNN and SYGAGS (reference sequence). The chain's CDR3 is CASGAGTINQAPLF. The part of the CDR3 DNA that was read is TGTGCCAGCGGGGCCGGGACAATAAACCAGGCTCCGCTT.

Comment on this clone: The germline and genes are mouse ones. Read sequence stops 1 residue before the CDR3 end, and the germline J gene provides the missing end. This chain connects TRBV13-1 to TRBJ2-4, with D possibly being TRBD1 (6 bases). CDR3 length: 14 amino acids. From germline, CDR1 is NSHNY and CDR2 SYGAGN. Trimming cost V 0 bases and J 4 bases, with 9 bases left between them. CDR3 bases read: TGTGCCAGCAGTGATGCGCCAGGGGAAAACACCTTGTAC. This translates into CASSDAPGENTLY. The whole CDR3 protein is CASSDAPGENTLYF.

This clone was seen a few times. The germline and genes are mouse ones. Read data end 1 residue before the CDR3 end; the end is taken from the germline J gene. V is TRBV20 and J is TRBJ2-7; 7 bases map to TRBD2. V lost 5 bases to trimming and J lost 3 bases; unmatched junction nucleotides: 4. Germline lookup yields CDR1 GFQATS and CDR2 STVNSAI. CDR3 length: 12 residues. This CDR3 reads CGAWGDRYEQYF. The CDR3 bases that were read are TGTGGTGCTTGGGGGGACCGCTATGAACAGTAC.

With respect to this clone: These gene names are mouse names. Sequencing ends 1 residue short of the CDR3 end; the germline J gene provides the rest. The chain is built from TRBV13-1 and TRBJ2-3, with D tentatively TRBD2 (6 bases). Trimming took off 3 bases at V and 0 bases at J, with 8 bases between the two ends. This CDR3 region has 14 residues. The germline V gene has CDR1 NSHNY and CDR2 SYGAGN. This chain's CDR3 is CASSAGASAETLYF. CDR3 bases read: TGTGCCAGCAGTGCTGGGGCTAGTGCAGAAACGCTGTAT.

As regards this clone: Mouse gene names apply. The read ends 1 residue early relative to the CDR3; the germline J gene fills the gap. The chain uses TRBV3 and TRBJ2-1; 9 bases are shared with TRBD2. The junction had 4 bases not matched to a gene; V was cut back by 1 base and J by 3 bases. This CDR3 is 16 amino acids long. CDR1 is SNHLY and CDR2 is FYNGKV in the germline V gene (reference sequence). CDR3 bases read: TGTGCCAGCAGCTTAGGGCTGGGGGGGAGCTATGCTGAGCAGTTC. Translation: CASSLGLGGSYAEQF. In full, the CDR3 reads CASSLGLGGSYAEQFF.

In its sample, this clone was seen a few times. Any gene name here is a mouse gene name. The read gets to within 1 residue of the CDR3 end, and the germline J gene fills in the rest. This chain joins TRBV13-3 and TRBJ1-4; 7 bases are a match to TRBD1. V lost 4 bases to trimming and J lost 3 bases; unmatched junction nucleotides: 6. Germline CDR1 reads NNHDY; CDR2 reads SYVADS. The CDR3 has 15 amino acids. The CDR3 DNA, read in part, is TGTGCCAGCAGTCCCGAGGGGGCCGCCAACGAAAGATTATTT. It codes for CASSPEGAANERLF. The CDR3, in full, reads CASSPEGAANERLFF.

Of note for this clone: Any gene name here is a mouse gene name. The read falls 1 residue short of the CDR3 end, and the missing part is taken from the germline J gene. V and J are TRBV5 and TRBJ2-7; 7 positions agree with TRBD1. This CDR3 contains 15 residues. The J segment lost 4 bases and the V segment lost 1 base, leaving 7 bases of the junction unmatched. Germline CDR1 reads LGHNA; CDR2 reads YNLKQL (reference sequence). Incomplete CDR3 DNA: TGTGCCAGCAGCCAAGTAACCCGGGACAGATATGAACAGTAC. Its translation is CASSQVTRDRYEQY. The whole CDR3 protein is CASSQVTRDRYEQYF.

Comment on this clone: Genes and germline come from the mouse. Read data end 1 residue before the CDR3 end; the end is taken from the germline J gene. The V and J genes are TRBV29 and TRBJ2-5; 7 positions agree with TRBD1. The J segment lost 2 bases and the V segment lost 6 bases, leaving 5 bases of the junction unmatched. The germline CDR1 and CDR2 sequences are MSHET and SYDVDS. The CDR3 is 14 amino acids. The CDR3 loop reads CASSNRGGQDTQYF. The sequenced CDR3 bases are TGTGCTAGCAGCAACAGGGGAGGCCAAGACACCCAGTAC.